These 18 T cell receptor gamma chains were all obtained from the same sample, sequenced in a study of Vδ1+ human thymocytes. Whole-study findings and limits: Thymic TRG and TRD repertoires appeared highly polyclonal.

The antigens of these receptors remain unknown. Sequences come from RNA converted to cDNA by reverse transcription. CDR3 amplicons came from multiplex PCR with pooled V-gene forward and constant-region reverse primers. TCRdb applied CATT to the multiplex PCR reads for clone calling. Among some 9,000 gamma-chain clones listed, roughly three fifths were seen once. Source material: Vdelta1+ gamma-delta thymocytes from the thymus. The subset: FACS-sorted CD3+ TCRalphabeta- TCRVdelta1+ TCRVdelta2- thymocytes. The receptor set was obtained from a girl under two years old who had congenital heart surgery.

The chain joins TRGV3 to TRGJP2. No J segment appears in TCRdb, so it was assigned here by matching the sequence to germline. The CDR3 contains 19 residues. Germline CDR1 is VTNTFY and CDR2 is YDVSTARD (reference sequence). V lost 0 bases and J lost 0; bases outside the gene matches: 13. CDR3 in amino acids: CATWDRRGPPYSSDWIKTF. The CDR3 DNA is TGTGCCACCTGGGACAGGCGTGGCCCTCCTTATAGTAGTGATTGGATCAAGACGTTT.

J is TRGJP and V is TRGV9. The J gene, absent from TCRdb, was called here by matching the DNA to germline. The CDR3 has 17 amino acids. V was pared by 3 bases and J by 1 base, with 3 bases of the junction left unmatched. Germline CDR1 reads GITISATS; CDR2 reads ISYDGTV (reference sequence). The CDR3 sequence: CALWERGQELGKKIKVF. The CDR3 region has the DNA TGTGCCTTGTGGGAGCGGGGGCAAGAGTTGGGCAAAAAAATCAAGGTATTT.

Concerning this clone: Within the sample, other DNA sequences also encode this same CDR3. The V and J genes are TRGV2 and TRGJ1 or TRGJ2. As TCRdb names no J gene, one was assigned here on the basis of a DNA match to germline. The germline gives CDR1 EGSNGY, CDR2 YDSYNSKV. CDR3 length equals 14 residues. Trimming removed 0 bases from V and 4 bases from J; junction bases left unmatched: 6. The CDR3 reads CATWDGRPYYKKLF. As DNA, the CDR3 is TGTGCCACCTGGGACGGGCGCCCCTATTATAAGAAACTCTTT.

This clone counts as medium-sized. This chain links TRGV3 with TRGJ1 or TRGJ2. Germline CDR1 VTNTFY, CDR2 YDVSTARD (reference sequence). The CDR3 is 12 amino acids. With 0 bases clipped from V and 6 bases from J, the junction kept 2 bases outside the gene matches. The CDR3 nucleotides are TGTGCCACCTGGGACAGGCGTTATAAGAAACTCTTT. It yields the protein CATWDRRYKKLF.

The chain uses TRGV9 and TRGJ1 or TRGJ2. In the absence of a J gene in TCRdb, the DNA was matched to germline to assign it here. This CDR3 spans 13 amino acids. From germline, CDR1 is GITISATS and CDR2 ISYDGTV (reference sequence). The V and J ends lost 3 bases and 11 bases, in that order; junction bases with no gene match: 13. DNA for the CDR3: TGTGCCTTGTGGGAGTTGCTAAGGAGGGAGAAACTCTTT. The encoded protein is CALWELLRREKLF.

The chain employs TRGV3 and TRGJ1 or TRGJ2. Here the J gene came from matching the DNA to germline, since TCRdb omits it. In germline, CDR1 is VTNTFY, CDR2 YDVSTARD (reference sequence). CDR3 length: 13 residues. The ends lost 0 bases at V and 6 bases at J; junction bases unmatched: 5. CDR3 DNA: TGTGCCACCTGGGACAGGCCGGTTTATAAGAAACTCTTT. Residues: CATWDRPVYKKLF.

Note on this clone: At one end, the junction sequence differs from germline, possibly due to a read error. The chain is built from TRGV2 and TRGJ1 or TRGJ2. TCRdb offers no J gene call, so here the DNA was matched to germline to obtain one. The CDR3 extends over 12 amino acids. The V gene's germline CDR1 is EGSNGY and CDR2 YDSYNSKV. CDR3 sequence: CASWDGHYKKLF. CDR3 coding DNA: TGTGCCTCCTGGGACGGTCATTATAAGAAACTCTTT.

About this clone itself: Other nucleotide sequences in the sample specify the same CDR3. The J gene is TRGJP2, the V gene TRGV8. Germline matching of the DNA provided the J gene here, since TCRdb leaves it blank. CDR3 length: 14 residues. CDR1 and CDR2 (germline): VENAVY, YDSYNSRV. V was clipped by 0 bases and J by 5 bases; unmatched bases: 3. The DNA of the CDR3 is TGTGCCACCTGGGATAGGCGCAGTGATTGGATCAAGACGTTT. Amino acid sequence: CATWDRRSDWIKTF.

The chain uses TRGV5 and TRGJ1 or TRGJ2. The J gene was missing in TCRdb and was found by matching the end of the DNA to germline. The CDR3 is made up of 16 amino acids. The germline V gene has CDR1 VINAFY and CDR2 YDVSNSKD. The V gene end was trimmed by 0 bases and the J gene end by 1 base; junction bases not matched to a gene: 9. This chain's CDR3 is CATWDRPISNYYKKLF. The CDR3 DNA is TGTGCCACCTGGGACAGGCCGATTTCCAATTATTATAAGAAACTCTTT.

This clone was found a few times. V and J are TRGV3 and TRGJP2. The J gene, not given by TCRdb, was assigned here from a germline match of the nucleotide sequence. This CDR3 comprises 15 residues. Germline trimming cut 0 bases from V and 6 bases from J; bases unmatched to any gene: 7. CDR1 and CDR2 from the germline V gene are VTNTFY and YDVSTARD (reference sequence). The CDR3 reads CATWDRRFGDWIKTF. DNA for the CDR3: TGTGCCACCTGGGACAGGCGGTTCGGTGATTGGATCAAGACGTTT.

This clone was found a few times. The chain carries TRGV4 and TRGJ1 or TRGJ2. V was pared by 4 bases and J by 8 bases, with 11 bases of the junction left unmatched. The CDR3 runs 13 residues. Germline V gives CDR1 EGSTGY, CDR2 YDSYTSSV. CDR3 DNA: TGTGCCACCTGGGACCCACGCGCCAATAAGAAACTCTTT. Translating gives CATWDPRANKKLF.

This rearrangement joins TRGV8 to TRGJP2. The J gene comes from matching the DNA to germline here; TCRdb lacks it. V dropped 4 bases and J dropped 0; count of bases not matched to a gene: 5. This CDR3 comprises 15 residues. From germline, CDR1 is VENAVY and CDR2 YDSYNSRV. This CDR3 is CATWDAYSSDWIKTF. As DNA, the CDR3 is TGTGCCACCTGGGACGCCTATAGTAGTGATTGGATCAAGACGTTT.

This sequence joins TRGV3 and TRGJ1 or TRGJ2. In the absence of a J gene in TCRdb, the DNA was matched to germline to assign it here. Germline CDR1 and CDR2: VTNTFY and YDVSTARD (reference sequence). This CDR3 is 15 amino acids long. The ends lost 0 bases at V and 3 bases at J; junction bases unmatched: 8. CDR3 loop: CATWDRRVAYYKKLF. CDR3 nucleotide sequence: TGTGCCACCTGGGACAGGCGTGTGGCTTATTATAAGAAACTCTTT.

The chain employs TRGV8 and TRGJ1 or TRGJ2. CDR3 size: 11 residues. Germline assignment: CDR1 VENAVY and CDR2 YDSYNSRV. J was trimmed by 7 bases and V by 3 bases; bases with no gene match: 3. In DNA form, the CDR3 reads TGTGCCACCTGGGATGGGTATAAGAAACTCTTT. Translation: CATWDGYKKLF.

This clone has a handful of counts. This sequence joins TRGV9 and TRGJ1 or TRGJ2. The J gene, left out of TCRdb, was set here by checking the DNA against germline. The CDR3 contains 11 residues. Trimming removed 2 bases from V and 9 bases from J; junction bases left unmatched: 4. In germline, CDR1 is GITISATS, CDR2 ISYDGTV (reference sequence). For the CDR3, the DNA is TGTGCCTTGTGGGAGGAGAGTAAGAAACTCTTT. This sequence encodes CALWEESKKLF.

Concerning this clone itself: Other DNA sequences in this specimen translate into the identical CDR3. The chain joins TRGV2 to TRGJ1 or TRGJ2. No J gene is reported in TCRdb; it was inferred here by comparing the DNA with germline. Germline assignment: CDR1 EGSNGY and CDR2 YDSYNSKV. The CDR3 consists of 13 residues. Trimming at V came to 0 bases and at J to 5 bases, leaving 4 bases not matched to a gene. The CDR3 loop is CATWDGPHYKKLF. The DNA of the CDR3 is TGTGCCACCTGGGACGGGCCCCATTATAAGAAACTCTTT.

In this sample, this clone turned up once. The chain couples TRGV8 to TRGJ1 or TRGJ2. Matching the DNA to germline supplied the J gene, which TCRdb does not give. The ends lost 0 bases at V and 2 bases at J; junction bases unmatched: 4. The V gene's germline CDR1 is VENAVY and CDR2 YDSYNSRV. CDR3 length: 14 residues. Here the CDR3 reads CATWDRHHYYKKLF. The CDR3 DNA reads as TGTGCCACCTGGGATAGGCATCATTATTATAAGAAACTCTTT.

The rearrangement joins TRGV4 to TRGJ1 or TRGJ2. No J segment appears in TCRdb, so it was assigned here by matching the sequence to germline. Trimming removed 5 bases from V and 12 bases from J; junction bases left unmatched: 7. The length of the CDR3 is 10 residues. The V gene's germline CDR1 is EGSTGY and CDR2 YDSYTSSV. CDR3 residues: CATWGLRKLF. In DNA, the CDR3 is TGTGCCACCTGGGGATTAAGGAAACTCTTT.